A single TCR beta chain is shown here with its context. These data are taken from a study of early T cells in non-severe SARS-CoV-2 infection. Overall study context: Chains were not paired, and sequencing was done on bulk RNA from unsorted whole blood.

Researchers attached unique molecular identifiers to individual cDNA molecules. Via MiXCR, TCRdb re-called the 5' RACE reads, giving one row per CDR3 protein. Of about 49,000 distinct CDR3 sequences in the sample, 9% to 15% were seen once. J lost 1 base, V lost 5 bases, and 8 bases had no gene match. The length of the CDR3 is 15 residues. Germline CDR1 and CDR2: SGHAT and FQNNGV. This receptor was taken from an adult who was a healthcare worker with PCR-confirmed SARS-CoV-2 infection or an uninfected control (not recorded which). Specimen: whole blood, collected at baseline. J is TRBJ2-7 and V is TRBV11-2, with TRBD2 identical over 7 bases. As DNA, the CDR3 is TGTGCCAGCAGCCTAGTCCAGGGACTATCCTACGAGCAGTACTTC. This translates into CASSLVQGLSYEQYF.